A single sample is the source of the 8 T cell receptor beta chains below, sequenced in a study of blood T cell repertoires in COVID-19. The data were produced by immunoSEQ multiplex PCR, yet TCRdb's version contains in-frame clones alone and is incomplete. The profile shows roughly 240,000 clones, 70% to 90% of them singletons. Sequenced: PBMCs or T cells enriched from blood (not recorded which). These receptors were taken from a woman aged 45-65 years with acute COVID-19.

This chain's CDR3 is CASSPDGISGTQYF. In nucleotides, the CDR3 is TGCGCCAGCAGCCCGGACGGGATTTCCGGGACCCAGTACTTC. The chain recombines TRBV5-1 with TRBJ2-5; the D gene is possibly TRBD2 (5 bases). The germline V gene encodes CDR1 SGHRS and CDR2 YFSETQ. V was pared by 4 bases and J by 7 bases, with 17 bases between. This CDR3 has 14 residues.

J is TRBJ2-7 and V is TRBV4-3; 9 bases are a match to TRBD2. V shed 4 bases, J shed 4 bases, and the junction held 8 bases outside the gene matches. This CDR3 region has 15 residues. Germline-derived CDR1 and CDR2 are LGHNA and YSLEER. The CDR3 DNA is TGCGCCAGCAGCCCACGCGGCGGGGGGGCGTACGAGCAGTACTTC. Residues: CASSPRGGGAYEQYF.

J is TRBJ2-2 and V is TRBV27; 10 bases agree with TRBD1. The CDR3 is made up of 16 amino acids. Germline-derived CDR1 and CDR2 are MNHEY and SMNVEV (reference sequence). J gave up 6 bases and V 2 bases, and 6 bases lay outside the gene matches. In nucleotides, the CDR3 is TGTGCCAGCAGTTTAAGAGGGACAGGGGTAGCCGGGGAGCTGTTTTTT. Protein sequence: CASSLRGTGVAGELFF.

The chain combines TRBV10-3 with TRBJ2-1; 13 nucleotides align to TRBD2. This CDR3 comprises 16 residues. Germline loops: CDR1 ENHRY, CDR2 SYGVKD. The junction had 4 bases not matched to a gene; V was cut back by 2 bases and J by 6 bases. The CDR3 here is CAISERTSGGVNEQFF. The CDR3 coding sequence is TGTGCCATCAGTGAGAGGACTAGCGGGGGTGTCAATGAGCAGTTCTTC.

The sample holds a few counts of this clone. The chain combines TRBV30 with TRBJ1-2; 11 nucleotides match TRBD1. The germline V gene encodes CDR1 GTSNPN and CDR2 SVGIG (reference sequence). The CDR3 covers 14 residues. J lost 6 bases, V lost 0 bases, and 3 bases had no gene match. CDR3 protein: CAWSVQGQGDGYTF. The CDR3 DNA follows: TGTGCCTGGAGTGTCCAGGGACAGGGGGATGGCTACACCTTC.

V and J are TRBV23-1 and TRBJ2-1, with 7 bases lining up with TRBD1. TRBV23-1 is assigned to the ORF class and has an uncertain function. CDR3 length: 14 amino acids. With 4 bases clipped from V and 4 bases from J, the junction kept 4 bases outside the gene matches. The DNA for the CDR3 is TGCGCCAGCAGTCGAGGGGACAGTTACAATGAGCAGTTCTTC. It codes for CASSRGDSYNEQFF.

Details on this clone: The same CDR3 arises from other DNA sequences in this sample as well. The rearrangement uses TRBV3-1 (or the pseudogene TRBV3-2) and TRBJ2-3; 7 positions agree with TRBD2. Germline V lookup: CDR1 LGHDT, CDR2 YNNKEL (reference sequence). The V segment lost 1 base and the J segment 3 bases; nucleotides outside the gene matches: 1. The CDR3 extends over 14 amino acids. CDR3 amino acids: CASSQGGGTDTQYF. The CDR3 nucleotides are TGTGCCAGCAGCCAAGGCGGGGGAACAGATACGCAGTATTTT.

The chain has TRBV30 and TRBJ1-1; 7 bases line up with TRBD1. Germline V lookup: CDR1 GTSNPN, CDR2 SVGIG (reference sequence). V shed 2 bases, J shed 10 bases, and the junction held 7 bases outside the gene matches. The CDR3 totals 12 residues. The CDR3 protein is CAWSSTGLGAFF. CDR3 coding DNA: TGTGCCTGGAGTTCGACAGGGCTGGGAGCTTTCTTT.